One sample yielded the 14 T cell receptor beta chains listed below, sequenced in a study of vaccination and CD4 T cells after COVID-19. Treatment indicated: roughly 10-day PBMC culture with coronavirus spike peptide pools or control peptides (ViraFEST assay). Their antigen targets remain unknown. The Oncomine TCR Beta short-read assay sequenced DNA from cultured CD4+ T cells. TCRdb re-called the PCR reads through MiXCR, storing one row per CDR3 protein. The sample consists of approximately 13,000 distinct CDR3 sequences, about 50% of them appearing once. Sequencing was done on a sample of CD4+ T cells from blood, cultured in vitro. The receptors stem from a human donor who had recovered from COVID-19.

The chain recombines TRBV2 with TRBJ1-1; possibly TRBD1 for D (5 bases). Germline V gene data show CDR1 as SNHLY and CDR2 as FYNNEI. V lost 6 bases and J 1 base, leaving 21 bases between the germline ends. CDR3 length: 17 amino acids. The CDR3 loop is CASRERGYRQPNTEAFF. The CDR3 DNA reads TGTGCCAGCAGGGAAAGGGGCTACAGGCAGCCGAACACTGAAGCTTTCTTT.

This clonotype was observed a few times. The chain carries TRBV9 and TRBJ1-6; no clear D gene. V was clipped by 0 bases and J by 12 bases, with 13 bases between them. This CDR3 has 14 amino acids. CDR1 SGDLS and CDR2 YYNGEE come from the germline V gene. The CDR3 region is CASSVERPGEPLHF. CDR3 DNA sequence: TGTGCCAGCAGCGTAGAAAGGCCCGGTGAACCCCTCCACTTT.

V gene TRBV6-2 or TRBV6-3 combines with J gene TRBJ2-6; 16 positions match TRBD2. Trimming removed 6 bases from V and 4 bases from J; junction bases left unmatched: 15. Per the germline V gene, CDR1 is MNHEY and CDR2 is SVGEGT. CDR3 length: 21 residues. The CDR3 loop is CASSPQGTSGRAMPGANVLTF. The CDR3 DNA sequence: TGTGCCAGCAGCCCCCAGGGGACTAGCGGGAGGGCCATGCCCGGGGCCAACGTCCTGACTTTC.

The chain recombines TRBV28 with TRBJ2-1, with TRBD1 matching 7 bases. CDR1 MDHEN and CDR2 SYDVKM come from the germline V gene. This CDR3 is 16 amino acids long. J gave up 2 bases and V 8 bases, and 12 bases lay outside the gene matches. DNA of the CDR3: TGTGCCAGCCCCCCCGTAAGGACAGGAGCCTACAATGAGCAGTTCTTC. Residues: CASPPVRTGAYNEQFF.

The chain combines TRBV5-4 with TRBJ2-3, with 7 positions matching TRBD2. From germline, CDR1 is SGHNT and CDR2 YYREEE (reference sequence). V trimming: 5 bases; J trimming: 1 base; junction bases outside the gene matches: 7. The CDR3 length is 15 residues. The CDR3 protein is CASRLLASGTDTQYF. The CDR3 DNA is TGTGCCAGCAGGCTACTAGCGTCGGGCACAGATACGCAGTATTTT.

The chain is built from TRBV7-9 and TRBJ2-4; 7 positions match TRBD1. In germline, CDR1 is SEHNR, CDR2 FQNEAQ (reference sequence). After removal of 1 base from V and 4 bases from J, the junction contained 1 base not matched to a gene. The CDR3 is 14 residues long. CDR3 protein: CASSLGQGKNIQYF. The DNA of the CDR3 is TGTGCCAGCAGCTTAGGACAGGGTAAAAACATTCAGTACTTC.

In this sample, this clonotype turned up a few times. The chain joins TRBV6-4 to TRBJ2-1; TRBD2 is a possible D gene (6 bases). CDR1 MRHNA and CDR2 SNTAGT come from the germline V gene. This CDR3 has 16 residues. Trimming left V 2 bases short and J 5 bases short, with 16 bases between. The DNA for the CDR3 is TGTGCCAGCAGTGACAGGGTCCGGGAGCGGGACAATGAGCAGTTCTTC. Amino acid sequence: CASSDRVRERDNEQFF.

V gene TRBV28 combines with J gene TRBJ1-2, with unresolved D. Germline V CDR1 and CDR2: MDHEN, SYDVKM. The CDR3 has 14 amino acids. Trimming removed 8 bases from V and 3 bases from J, with 16 bases in between. The CDR3 is CASRVPRSHYGYTF. The CDR3 bases are TGTGCCAGCCGTGTCCCCCGATCCCACTATGGCTACACCTTC.

This clonotype has more than one count but fewer than ten. The rearrangement joins TRBV9 to TRBJ2-5, with TRBD2 matching over 12 bases. J gave up 4 bases and V 4 bases, and 11 bases lay outside the gene matches. This CDR3 is 17 amino acids long. In germline, CDR1 is SGDLS, CDR2 YYNGEE. The CDR3 nucleotides read TGTGCCAGCAGCCCGCGGCCTAGCGGGAGGGCCAGAGAGACCCAGTACTTC. Translated: CASSPRPSGRARETQYF.

This clonotype showed up just a few times. V usage is TRBV2 and J usage is TRBJ1-5; 8 bases map to TRBD1. Per the germline V gene, CDR1 is SNHLY and CDR2 is FYNNEI. The CDR3 spans 13 residues. V lost 4 bases to trimming and J lost 7 bases; unmatched junction nucleotides: 3. In nucleotides, the CDR3 is TGTGCCAGCAGTGTACAGGGGGGGCAGCCCCAGCATTTT. Encoded protein: CASSVQGGQPQHF. The full variable domain, its missing parts supplied by reference TRBV2 and TRBJ1-5, is EPEVTQTPSHQVTQMGQEVILRCVPISNHLYFYWYRQILGQKVEFLVSFYNNEISEKSEIFDDQFSVERPDGSNFTLKIRSTKLEDSAMYFCASSVQGGQPQHFGDGTRLSIL.

This clonotype occurred once. This sequence joins TRBV28 and TRBJ1-2; maybe TRBD1 (6 bases). CDR3 length equals 14 residues. From germline, CDR1 is MDHEN and CDR2 SYDVKM. V gave up 3 bases and J gave up 5 bases, with 13 bases separating them. DNA of the CDR3: TGTGCCAGCAGTTTTTCGGGGGGCGCTTATGGCTACACCTTC. Protein: CASSFSGGAYGYTF.

The rearrangement links TRBV19 to TRBJ2-1; possible D gene TRBD1, 6 bases. Trimming took off 0 bases at V and 6 bases at J, with 24 bases between the two ends. From germline, CDR1 is LNHDA and CDR2 SQIVND (reference sequence). The CDR3 covers 19 residues. The CDR3 DNA reads as TGTGCCAGTAGTATAGAGGGGGCCAGGAGAGAGGGTCTACGCAATGAGCAGTTCTTC. It specifies CASSIEGARREGLRNEQFF.

The chain uses TRBV12-3 or TRBV12-4 and TRBJ2-2; D might be TRBD2 (6 bases). V was clipped by 7 bases and J by 8 bases, with 20 bases between them. CDR3 length equals 15 residues. CDR3 region: CASTSIGGLSGELFF. In DNA form, the CDR3 reads TGTGCCAGCACCTCGATTGGGGGACTTTCAGGGGAGCTGTTTTTT.

The chain is built from TRBV5-6 and TRBJ1-1; D gene unclear. With 2 bases removed from V and 10 bases from J, the gap between germline ends came to 21 bases. Germline V gives CDR1 SGHDT, CDR2 YYEEEE. The CDR3 is made up of 15 amino acids. The CDR3 is CASSLWALDAGAAFF. The CDR3 DNA follows: TGTGCCAGCAGCTTATGGGCTCTCGATGCTGGTGCAGCTTTCTTT.